Listed here are 8 T cell receptor beta chains from one sample, sequenced in a study of cytotoxic CD8 clonotypes in ibrutinib-treated CLL. This table comes from immunoSEQ multiplex PCR, and its TCRdb copy is limited to in-frame clones, with some not included. Of more than 110,000 clones listed, about 76% are singletons. Sequenced here: PBMCs, sampled after 24 months of ibrutinib treatment. The receptor source for this set is a human donor with chronic lymphocytic leukemia.

The genes are TRBV18 and TRBJ1-1; D perhaps matches TRBD1 (5 bases). Trimming cost V 2 bases and J 5 bases, with 15 bases left between them. The CDR3 length is 15 residues. CDR1 KGHSH and CDR2 LQKENI come from the germline V gene. The CDR3 loop is CASSPGRGARTEAFF. The DNA of the CDR3 is TGTGCCAGCTCACCAGGGAGGGGCGCGCGGACTGAAGCTTTCTTT.

V usage is TRBV5-1 and J usage is TRBJ2-3, with D possibly being TRBD2 (5 bases). Between the trimmed V and J ends, which lost 4 bases and 0 bases, there was a span of 9 bases. Germline V gene data show CDR1 as SGHRS and CDR2 as YFSETQ. CDR3 size: 14 residues. CDR3 bases: TGCGCCAGCAGCCCCGGAGGTAGCACAGATACGCAGTATTTT. Protein: CASSPGGSTDTQYF.

This chain uses TRBV28 with TRBJ2-7, with D hard to call. The CDR3 sequence is 13 residues long. Trimming removed 6 bases from V and 4 bases from J, with 13 bases in between. CDR1 is MDHEN, CDR2 SYDVKM, per germline. The CDR3 bases are TGTGCCAGCAGCCCACCCTGGGGTTACGAGCAGTACTTC. Translating gives CASSPPWGYEQYF. Full variable domain (remainder filled in from reference TRBV28 and TRBJ2-7): DVKVTQSSRYLVKRTGEKVFLECVQDMDHENMFWYRQDPGLGLRLIYFSYDVKMKEKGDIPEGYSVSREKKERFSLILESASTNQTSMYLCASSPPWGYEQYFGPGTRLTVT.

The V and J genes are TRBV5-1 and TRBJ2-7; D call uncertain. The CDR3 loop spans 15 amino acids. Germline V gene data show CDR1 as SGHRS and CDR2 as YFSETQ. Trimming removed 0 bases from V and 2 bases from J, with 12 bases in between. Written as DNA, the CDR3 is TGCGCCAGCAGCTTGGATCCCGAACCAACCTACGAGCAGTACTTC. Residues: CASSLDPEPTYEQYF.

The chain has TRBV29-1 and TRBJ2-7; D ambiguous. Trimming shortened V by 6 bases and J by 0 bases, and 9 bases separated the two germline ends. Per germline, CDR1 SQVTM and CDR2 ANQGSEA. This CDR3 has 12 amino acids. The CDR3 spells CSVAKASYEQYF. CDR3 nucleotide sequence: TGCAGCGTGGCCAAGGCCTCCTACGAGCAGTACTTC.

This chain joins TRBV18 and TRBJ2-2; maybe TRBD1 (6 bases). The V gene's germline CDR1 is KGHSH and CDR2 LQKENI. The CDR3 has 17 amino acids. Deletions cut 3 bases from V and 2 bases from J, with 16 bases between. CDR3 sequence: CASSPRRDTENTGELFF. The CDR3 bases are TGTGCCAGCTCACCTCGCCGGGACACCGAAAACACCGGGGAGCTGTTTTTT.

V gene TRBV28 combines with J gene TRBJ1-2, with 7 positions matching TRBD1. V lost 8 bases and J lost 4; bases outside the gene matches: 7. The CDR3 extends over 13 amino acids. Germline CDR1 reads MDHEN; CDR2 reads SYDVKM. As DNA, the CDR3 is TGTGCCAGCGGGTGGGACAGCCCCTATGGCTACACCTTC. Its protein product is CASGWDSPYGYTF.

Concerning this clone itself: This may be a read error, as it is one base from a much larger clone. The sample holds other DNA sequences that translate to the same CDR3. This chain links TRBV28 with TRBJ2-5; D ambiguous. Germline-derived CDR1 and CDR2 are MDHEN and SYDVKM. V was shortened by 6 bases and J by 5 bases, with 7 bases between the two germline ends. The CDR3 runs to 11 residues. CDR3 residues: CASSRRETQYF. The CDR3, as DNA: TGTGCCAGCAGCCGCCGGGAGACCCAGTACTTC.